The TCR beta chain described here comes from a study of cytomegalovirus exposure and HLA in healthy donors. For the study at large: The Caucasian-associated ancestry cluster held about 80% of 300 to 450 genotyped donors.

The junction had 4 bases not matched to a gene; V was cut back by 1 base and J by 4 bases. Germline V gene data show CDR1 as SEHNR and CDR2 as FQNEAQ (reference sequence). This CDR3 spans 15 amino acids. As to this clone: No antigen is known for it.

The PCR contained 60 Vbeta and 13 Jbeta primers. How the authors handled the data: Roughly 12 million of 80 million or so unique TCR beta chains were shared, per a later count. Method: immunoSEQ multiplex PCR; TCRdb's copy keeps in-frame clones and lacks some. The V and J calls and clone size were taken over from that table, and D and trimming were inferred from the DNA. The data contain tens of thousands of clones, about 80% of them singletons. Regarding the study as a whole: Accurate prediction of most subjects' HLA-A and HLA-B alleles from TCR beta sequences was reported. TCR beta chain V- and J-gene trimming was linked, in a later analysis, to a missense variant in DCLRE1C.

Sequencing was carried out using PBMCs. This TCR was recovered from a man aged 45-60 years in good health and CMV-seropositive. The chain joins TRBV7-9 to TRBJ2-7; 10 nucleotides line up with TRBD1. The CDR3 DNA is TGTGCCAGCAGCTTAGTCGGACAGGGGGTGTACGAGCAGTACTTC. Encoded protein: CASSLVGQGVYEQYF.